This entry lists 28 T cell receptor beta chains sequenced from one sample in a study of control samples from healthy donors and cancer patients. Profiling relied on immunoSEQ multiplex PCR, and the TCRdb table lists in-frame clones only, not all of them. The table has about 34,000 clones, around 83% seen once; the top ten hold 1.5% to 2%. Sequenced material: PBMCs. These receptors came from a woman in her 40s with lung cancer.

The chain links TRBV20-1 to TRBJ1-1; maybe TRBD1 (6 bases). CDR1 DFQATT and CDR2 SNEGSKA come from the germline V gene (reference sequence). Trimming removed 3 bases at V and 12 bases at J, with 17 bases between. The CDR3 is 12 amino acids. In nucleotides, the CDR3 is TGCAGTGCTAGTGGGACAACAAATCTGCCTTTCTTT. Encoded protein: CSASGTTNLPFF.

In its sample, this clone was seen a few times. V and J are TRBV10-1 and TRBJ2-3; D ambiguous. The V gene lost 6 bases and the J gene lost 4 bases, with 11 bases spanning the gap. Germline V gene data show CDR1 as WNHNN and CDR2 as SYGVQD (reference sequence). The CDR3 is 13 amino acids. The DNA of the CDR3 is TGCGCCAGCAGCGGGCAGTTCTCAGATACGCAGTATTTT. Its translation is CASSGQFSDTQYF.

The chain is built from TRBV28 and TRBJ2-5; D possibly corresponds to TRBD1 (6 bases). The length of the CDR3 is 13 residues. CDR1 and CDR2 from the germline V gene are MDHEN and SYDVKM. With 6 bases removed from V and 5 bases from J, the gap between germline ends came to 13 bases. In nucleotides, the CDR3 is TGTGCCAGCAGCCGGGACATAGGGGAGACCCAGTACTTC. Residues: CASSRDIGETQYF.

The chain is built from TRBV5-1 and TRBJ2-2; 7 nucleotides agree with TRBD1. J lost 0 bases, V lost 0 bases, and 2 bases had no gene match. This CDR3 region has 16 residues. From germline, CDR1 is SGHRS and CDR2 YFSETQ. CDR3 in amino acids: CASSLAGGANTGELFF. The DNA of the CDR3 is TGCGCCAGCAGCTTGGCAGGGGGAGCGAACACCGGGGAGCTGTTTTTT.

The J gene is TRBJ2-7, the V gene TRBV9; maybe TRBD1 (6 bases). V shed 4 bases and J shed 6 bases, with 17 bases lying between them. The CDR3 covers 14 residues. Germline V gene sequence: CDR1 SGDLS, CDR2 YYNGEE. The CDR3 DNA sequence: TGTGCCAGCAGCCCACGACAGGATTGGGGCGAGCAGTACTTC. It codes for CASSPRQDWGEQYF.

The chain carries TRBV4-3 and TRBJ2-2; no clear D. Trimming stripped 4 bases from V and 1 base from J, with 16 bases between. This CDR3 is 17 amino acids long. The germline CDR1 and CDR2 sequences are LGHNA and YSLEER. The CDR3 coding sequence is TGCGCCAGCAGCCTCCTAGGGCGACCCTTGAACACCGGGGAGCTGTTTTTT. Amino acids: CASSLLGRPLNTGELFF.

The chain uses TRBV7-9 and TRBJ2-7; tentative D call: TRBD1 (6 bases). V lost 8 bases and J 2 bases, leaving 13 bases between the germline ends. Germline V gives CDR1 SEHNR, CDR2 FQNEAQ (reference sequence). The CDR3 consists of 13 residues. Written as DNA, the CDR3 is TGTGCCAGCGCCTCTGACAGGACCTACGAGCAGTACTTC. It specifies CASASDRTYEQYF.

The chain combines TRBV29-1 with TRBJ2-1, with 8 nucleotides matching TRBD1. Unmatched junction bases numbered 6, after V lost 1 base and J lost 1 base. The CDR3 length is 16 residues. In germline, CDR1 is SQVTM, CDR2 ANQGSEA. CDR3 coding DNA: TGCAGCGTTGAAGTCGCCGGGACAGGATCCTACAATGAGCAGTTCTTC. It codes for CSVEVAGTGSYNEQFF.

In its sample, this clone was seen a few times. The chain links TRBV19 to TRBJ2-1, with TRBD2 matching over 9 bases. From germline, CDR1 is LNHDA and CDR2 SQIVND (reference sequence). There are 16 residues in the CDR3. Losses at the gene ends were 6 bases for V and 5 bases for J; bases not matched to a gene: 11. The CDR3 loop is CASSWLRGGANNEQFF. CDR3 nucleotide sequence: TGTGCCAGTAGCTGGCTACGCGGGGGGGCGAACAATGAGCAGTTCTTC.

V and J are TRBV6-4 and TRBJ2-3; TRBD2 aligns across 13 bases. V lost 0 bases, J lost 4 bases, and 1 base stayed unmatched. Germline V CDR1 and CDR2: MRHNA, SNTAGT. The CDR3 runs 16 residues. The CDR3 spells CASSDSLAGGPDTQYF. The CDR3, as DNA: TGTGCCAGCAGTGACTCACTAGCGGGGGGGCCAGATACGCAGTATTTT.

In its sample, this clone was seen a few times. The chain joins TRBV19 to TRBJ1-5; no firm D call. In germline, CDR1 is LNHDA, CDR2 SQIVND (reference sequence). V was clipped by 6 bases and J by 4 bases, with 10 bases between them. This CDR3 has 13 amino acids. CDR3 sequence (DNA): TGTGCCAGTAGCCTGGCGGGGAATCAGCCCCAGCATTTT. It codes for CASSLAGNQPQHF.

The genes are TRBV5-1 and TRBJ1-3; D gene unclear. The CDR3 has 15 amino acids. The germline gives CDR1 SGHRS, CDR2 YFSETQ. Trimming took 1 base from V and 1 from J, leaving 9 bases between them. CDR3 residues: CASSLRPGSGNTIYF. The CDR3 DNA reads as TGCGCCAGCAGCTTGCGTCCCGGGTCTGGAAACACCATATATTTT.

The rearrangement links TRBV9 to TRBJ1-2; D may be TRBD1 (5 bases). Between the trimmed V and J ends, which lost 3 bases and 4 bases, there was a span of 10 bases. CDR3 length: 13 residues. Germline-derived CDR1 and CDR2 are SGDLS and YYNGEE. CDR3 amino acids: CASSGGKPYGYTF. In DNA form, the CDR3 reads TGTGCCAGCAGCGGGGGGAAACCCTATGGCTACACCTTC.

V is TRBV5-4 and J is TRBJ2-3; D remains ambiguous. Per germline, CDR1 SGHNT and CDR2 YYREEE (reference sequence). V shed 0 bases and J shed 4 bases, with 9 bases lying between them. The CDR3 consists of 14 residues. CDR3 DNA: TGTGCCAGCAGCTTGGACGCCGGCGCAGATACGCAGTATTTT. It codes for CASSLDAGADTQYF.

V and J are TRBV9 and TRBJ1-2; 9 nucleotides agree with TRBD1. V shed 3 bases and J 8 bases; nucleotides not matched to a gene: 8. The V gene's germline CDR1 is SGDLS and CDR2 YYNGEE. This CDR3 is built from 14 residues. Written as DNA, the CDR3 is TGTGCCAGCAGCGCGAACAGGGGGCATGGGGGCTACACCTTC. Its translation is CASSANRGHGGYTF.

This clone showed up just once. The chain uses TRBV5-1 and TRBJ1-1; D uncertain. The germline V gene has CDR1 SGHRS and CDR2 YFSETQ. Trimming shortened V by 2 bases and J by 2 bases, and 22 bases separated the two germline ends. The CDR3 runs to 18 residues. The CDR3 sequence is CASSLITFTVQPNTEAFF. As DNA, the CDR3 is TGCGCCAGCAGCTTAATCACATTTACGGTCCAGCCAAACACTGAAGCTTTCTTT.

The chain uses TRBV12-5 and TRBJ2-1; 7 nucleotides align to TRBD2. CDR3 size: 12 residues. The ends lost 4 bases at V and 8 bases at J; junction bases unmatched: 2. Germline-derived CDR1 and CDR2 are LGHNT and FRNRAP. Written as DNA, the CDR3 is TGTGCTAGTGGTTCGACTAGCTATGAGCAGTTCTTC. Protein product: CASGSTSYEQFF.

J is TRBJ1-5 and V is TRBV5-1; 8 nucleotides align to TRBD1. Trimming took 2 bases from V and 6 from J; bases not matched to a gene: 1. CDR1 is SGHRS, CDR2 YFSETQ, per germline. CDR3 length: 13 amino acids. CDR3 residues: CASSFTGGQPQHF. CDR3 bases: TGCGCCAGCAGCTTTACAGGGGGTCAGCCCCAGCATTTT.

The chain couples TRBV4-1 to TRBJ2-1; 10 bases map to TRBD1. V was clipped by 0 bases and J by 6 bases; unmatched bases: 11. Looked up from germline, CDR1 is MGHRA and CDR2 is YSYEKL. This CDR3 contains 18 residues. The CDR3 DNA sequence: TGCGCCAGCAGCCAAGAAAGGGCCGGGACAGGGGCTCTCAATGAGCAGTTCTTC. Amino acids: CASSQERAGTGALNEQFF.

As to this clone: At one of its ends the junction is not consistent with the germline gene, which may arise from a read error. Other DNA sequences within the sample encode an identical CDR3. This chain joins TRBV11-1 and TRBJ2-7; D uncertain. The CDR3 spans 15 residues. Germline CDR1 and CDR2: SGHAT and FQDESV (reference sequence). The CDR3 reads CASSLDREITYEQYF. The CDR3 DNA follows: TGTGCCAGCAGCTTAGATAGGGAAATAACCTACGAGCAGTACTTT.

V is TRBV11-3 and J is TRBJ1-2, with TRBD1 as a possible D gene (5 bases). Trimming stripped 5 bases from V and 6 bases from J, with 10 bases between. CDR1 SGHNT and CDR2 YENEEA come from the germline V gene. The length of the CDR3 is 12 residues. The CDR3 sequence: CASSPSGHGYTF. The CDR3 DNA reads as TGTGCCAGCAGCCCCTCAGGGCATGGCTACACCTTC.

The CDR3 protein is CAISPGQGIYEQYF. In DNA, the CDR3 is TGTGCCATCAGTCCGGGACAGGGGATTTACGAGCAGTACTTC. The chain employs TRBV10-3 and TRBJ2-7; 10 bases align to TRBD1. The CDR3 length is 14 residues. Losses at the gene ends were 5 bases for V and 4 bases for J; bases not matched to a gene: 5. From germline, CDR1 is ENHRY and CDR2 SYGVKD.

The CDR3 bases are TGTGCCAGCAGTGGGGGACAGGTGGGGAGGGAGACCCAGTACTTC. Translated: CASSGGQVGRETQYF. The rearrangement links TRBV2 to TRBJ2-5; 8 positions match TRBD1. Germline assignment: CDR1 SNHLY and CDR2 FYNNEI. V was clipped by 4 bases and J by 5 bases; unmatched bases: 9. The CDR3 length is 15 residues.

The chain employs TRBV29-1 and TRBJ1-2, with D unresolved. There are 13 residues in the CDR3. The germline V gene encodes CDR1 SQVTM and CDR2 ANQGSEA. V shed 2 bases and J shed 2 bases, with 9 bases lying between them. In nucleotides, the CDR3 is TGCAGCGTTGAATCTGGTCAGAACTATGGCTACACCTTC. Translated: CSVESGQNYGYTF.

This clone was seen a single time. This chain joins TRBV18 and TRBJ1-2, with 8 bases aligning to TRBD1. In germline, CDR1 is KGHSH, CDR2 LQKENI. J lost 5 bases, V lost 3 bases, and 5 bases had no gene match. CDR3 length equals 14 residues. As DNA, the CDR3 is TGTGCCAGCTCACCCCCCCGACAGGGGTATGGCTACACCTTC. As protein: CASSPPRQGYGYTF.

The gene calls are TRBV5-6 and TRBJ1-2; the D is unclear. Per the germline V gene, CDR1 is SGHDT and CDR2 is YYEEEE. CDR3 size: 18 residues. The V gene lost 4 bases and the J gene lost 3 bases, with 25 bases spanning the gap. The chain's CDR3 is CASSGSDRGNGPYYGYTF. The CDR3 bases are TGTGCCAGCAGCGGGAGTGATAGAGGGAACGGACCCTACTATGGCTACACCTTC.

The chain carries TRBV24-1 and TRBJ2-3, with TRBD2 matching 8 bases. Germline trimming cut 7 bases from V and 0 bases from J; bases unmatched to any gene: 2. Germline V gene lookup returns CDR1 KGHDR and CDR2 SFDVKD. This CDR3 is built from 14 residues. CDR3 nucleotide sequence: TGTGCCACCAGCCCGGGAGGGAGCACAGATACGCAGTATTTT. It encodes CATSPGGSTDTQYF.

This clone was counted a few times. The chain uses TRBV5-6 and TRBJ2-7, with D tentatively TRBD2 (5 bases). The CDR3 spans 14 residues. V was pared by 0 bases and J by 1 base, with 8 bases between. Germline loops: CDR1 SGHDT, CDR2 YYEEEE. The CDR3 DNA is TGTGCCAGCAGCTTGGGTTGGGAGTCCTACGAGCAGTACTTC. It codes for CASSLGWESYEQYF.